Included here is one TCR beta chain sequence, with context. What it recognizes is unknown. The data were obtained in a study of cytomegalovirus exposure and HLA in healthy donors. This PCR relied on a set of 60 Vbeta primers and 13 Jbeta primers. The assay was immunoSEQ multiplex PCR, and TCRdb's table has in-frame clones only and misses some. The data hold about 190,000 clones, with roughly 81% observed a single time. Regarding the study as a whole: Clonal expansion was found to be greater in HLA-associated TCR beta chains than in equally common others in a later analysis.

The CDR3 loop spans 16 amino acids. Per germline, CDR1 SNHLY and CDR2 FYNNEI. V was clipped by 2 bases and J by 4 bases, with 12 bases between them. The TCR originated in a woman aged 30 to 39 in good health and CMV-seropositive. The J gene is TRBJ2-6, the V gene TRBV2; D remains unclear. The specimen sequenced was PBMCs. CDR3 coding DNA: TGTGCCAGCAGTGAACGCCTGGCGGCGGGGGCCAACGTCCTGACTTTC. Translation: CASSERLAAGANVLTF.